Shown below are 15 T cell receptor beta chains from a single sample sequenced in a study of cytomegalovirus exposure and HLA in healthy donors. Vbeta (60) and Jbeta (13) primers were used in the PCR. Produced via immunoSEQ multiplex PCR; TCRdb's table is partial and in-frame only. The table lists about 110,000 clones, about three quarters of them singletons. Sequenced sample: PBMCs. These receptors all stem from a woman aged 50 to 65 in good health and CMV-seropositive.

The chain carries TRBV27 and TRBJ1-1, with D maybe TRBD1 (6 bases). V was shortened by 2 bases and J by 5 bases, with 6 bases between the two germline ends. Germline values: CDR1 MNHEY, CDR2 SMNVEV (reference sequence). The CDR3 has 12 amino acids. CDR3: CASSLRGTEAFF. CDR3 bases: TGTGCCAGCAGTTTAAGGGGGACTGAAGCTTTCTTT.

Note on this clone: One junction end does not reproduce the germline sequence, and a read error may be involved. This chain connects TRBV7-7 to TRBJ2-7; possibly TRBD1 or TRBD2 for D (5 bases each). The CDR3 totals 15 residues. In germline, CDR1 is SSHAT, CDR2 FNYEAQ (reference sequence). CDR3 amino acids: CASSLAKGASYEQYF. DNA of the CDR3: TGTGCTAGCAGCTTAGCGAAAGGGGCTTCCTACGAGCAGTACTTC.

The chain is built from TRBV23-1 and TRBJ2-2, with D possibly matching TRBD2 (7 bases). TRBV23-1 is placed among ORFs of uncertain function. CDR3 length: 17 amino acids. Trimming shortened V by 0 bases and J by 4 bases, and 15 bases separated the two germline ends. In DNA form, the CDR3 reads TGCGCCAGCAGTCAATCAGGGGGGGTGCGGGGCACCGGGGAGCTGTTTTTT. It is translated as CASSQSGGVRGTGELFF.

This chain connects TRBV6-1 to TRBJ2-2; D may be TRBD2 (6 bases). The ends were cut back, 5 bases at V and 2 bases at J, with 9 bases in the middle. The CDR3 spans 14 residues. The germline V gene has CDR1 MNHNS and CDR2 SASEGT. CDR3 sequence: CASSWDFNTGELFF. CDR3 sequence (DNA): TGTGCCAGCAGTTGGGACTTTAACACCGGGGAGCTGTTTTTT.

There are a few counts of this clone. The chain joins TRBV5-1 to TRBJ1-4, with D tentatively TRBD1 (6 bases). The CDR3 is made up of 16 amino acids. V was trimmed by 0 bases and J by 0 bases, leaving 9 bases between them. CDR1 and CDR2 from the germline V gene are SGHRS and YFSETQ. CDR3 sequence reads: CASSLAGQTTNEKLFF. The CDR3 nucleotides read TGCGCCAGCAGCTTGGCCGGACAGACAACTAATGAAAAACTGTTTTTT. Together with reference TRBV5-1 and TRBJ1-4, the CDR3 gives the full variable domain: KAGVTQTPRYLIKTRGQQVTLSCSPISGHRSVSWYQQTPGQGLQFLFEYFSETQRNKGNFPGRFSGRQFSNSRSEMNVSTLELGDSALYLCASSLAGQTTNEKLFFGSGTQLSVL.

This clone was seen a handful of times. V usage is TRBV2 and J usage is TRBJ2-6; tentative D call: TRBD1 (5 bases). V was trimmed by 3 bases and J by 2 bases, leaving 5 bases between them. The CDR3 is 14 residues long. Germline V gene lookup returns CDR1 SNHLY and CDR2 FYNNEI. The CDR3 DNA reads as TGTGCCAGCAGTGACAGGGCTGGGGCCAACGTCCTGACTTTC. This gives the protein CASSDRAGANVLTF.

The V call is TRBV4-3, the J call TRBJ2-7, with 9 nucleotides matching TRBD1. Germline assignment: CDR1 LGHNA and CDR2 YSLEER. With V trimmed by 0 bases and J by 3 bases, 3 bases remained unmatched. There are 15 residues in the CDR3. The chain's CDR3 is CASSQDRQGDYEQYF. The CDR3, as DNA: TGCGCCAGCAGCCAAGATCGACAGGGGGACTACGAGCAGTACTTC.

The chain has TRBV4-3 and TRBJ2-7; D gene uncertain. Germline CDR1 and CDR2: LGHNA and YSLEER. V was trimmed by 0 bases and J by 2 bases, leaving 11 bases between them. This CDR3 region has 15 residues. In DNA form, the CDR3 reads TGCGCCAGCAGCCAAGAAGGAGAGTTCCCCTACGAGCAGTACTTC. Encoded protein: CASSQEGEFPYEQYF.

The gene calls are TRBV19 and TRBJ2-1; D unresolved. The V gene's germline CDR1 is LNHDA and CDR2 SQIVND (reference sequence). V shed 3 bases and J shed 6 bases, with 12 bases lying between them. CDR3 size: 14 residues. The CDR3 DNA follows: TGTGCCAGTAGTATGGTCGGTACTGGCAATGAGCAGTTCTTC. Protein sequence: CASSMVGTGNEQFF.

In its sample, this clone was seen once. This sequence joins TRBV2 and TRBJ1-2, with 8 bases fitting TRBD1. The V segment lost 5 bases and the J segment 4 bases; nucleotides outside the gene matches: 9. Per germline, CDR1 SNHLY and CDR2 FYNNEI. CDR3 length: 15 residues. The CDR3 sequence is CASSPQGAVSYGYTF. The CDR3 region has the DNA TGTGCCAGCAGTCCTCAGGGGGCTGTGAGCTATGGCTACACCTTC.

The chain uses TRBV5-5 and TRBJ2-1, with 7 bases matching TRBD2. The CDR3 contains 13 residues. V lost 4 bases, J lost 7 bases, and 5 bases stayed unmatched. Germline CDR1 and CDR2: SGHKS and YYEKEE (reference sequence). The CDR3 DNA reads TGTGCCAGCAGCGACCCCGGGGGGAATGAGCAGTTCTTC. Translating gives CASSDPGGNEQFF. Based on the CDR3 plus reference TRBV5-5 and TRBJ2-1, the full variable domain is DAGVTQSPTHLIKTRGQQVTLRCSPISGHKSVSWYQQVLGQGPQFIFQYYEKEERGRGNFPDRFSARQFPNYSSELNVNALLLGDSALYLCASSDPGGNEQFFGPGTRLTVL.

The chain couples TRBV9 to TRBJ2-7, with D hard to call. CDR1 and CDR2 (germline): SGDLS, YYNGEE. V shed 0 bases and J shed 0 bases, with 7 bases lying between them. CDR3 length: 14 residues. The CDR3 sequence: CASSVEAGSYEQYF. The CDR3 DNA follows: TGTGCCAGCAGCGTAGAGGCAGGCTCCTACGAGCAGTACTTC.

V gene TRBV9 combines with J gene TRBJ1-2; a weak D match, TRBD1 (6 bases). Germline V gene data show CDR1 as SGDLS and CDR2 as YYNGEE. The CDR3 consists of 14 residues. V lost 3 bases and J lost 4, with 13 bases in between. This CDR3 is CASSARGGGYGYTF. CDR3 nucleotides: TGTGCCAGCAGCGCCCGCGGGGGCGGCTATGGCTACACCTTC.

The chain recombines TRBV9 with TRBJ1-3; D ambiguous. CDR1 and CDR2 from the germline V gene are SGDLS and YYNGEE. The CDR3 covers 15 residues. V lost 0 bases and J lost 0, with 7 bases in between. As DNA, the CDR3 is TGTGCCAGCAGCGTAGATGCAGTCTCTGGAAACACCATATATTTT. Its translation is CASSVDAVSGNTIYF. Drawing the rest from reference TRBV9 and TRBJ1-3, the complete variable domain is DSGVTQTPKHLITATGQRVTLRCSPRSGDLSVYWYQQSLDQGLQFLIQYYNGEERAKGNILERFSAQQFPDLHSELNLSSLELGDSALYFCASSVDAVSGNTIYFGEGSWLTVV.

Written as DNA, the CDR3 is TGTGCCAGCAGCTTGGGACAGGGGGCCTATGGCTACACCTTC. Its protein is CASSLGQGAYGYTF. The V and J genes are TRBV7-2 and TRBJ1-2; 12 nucleotides line up with TRBD1. The germline CDR1 and CDR2 sequences are SGHTA and FQGNSA. Trimming took 3 bases from V and 4 from J; bases not matched to a gene: 0. The CDR3 runs 14 residues.